The 18 T cell receptor beta chains presented below share a single source sample, sequenced in a study of Graves' ophthalmopathy and Graves' hyperthyroidism. RNA transcripts were the template, and TCR beta CDR3 regions were amplified from them. The first-round RT-PCR employed HTBI primers together with the Qiagen OneStep RT-PCR kit. A multiplex PCR was then performed as the second round. From the multiplex PCR reads, TCRdb called clonotypes with MiXCR, one entry per CDR3 protein. The sample includes 620,000 or so distinct CDR3 sequences, 20% to 25% of them seen just once. The sequencing input was peripheral blood. The receptor source for this set is a young woman with stable Graves' hyperthyroidism. Some clones in this sample may be carry-over from other donors' samples.

The chain carries TRBV27 and TRBJ2-7, with a weak D call TRBD1 (5 bases). With 6 bases removed from V and 0 bases from J, the gap between germline ends came to 18 bases. Germline loops: CDR1 MNHEY, CDR2 SMNVEV (reference sequence). This CDR3 region has 16 residues. CDR3: CASSPRAIRSSYEQYF. The CDR3 nucleotides are TGTGCCAGCAGCCCCAGGGCCATAAGGAGCTCCTACGAGCAGTACTTC.

DNA of the CDR3: TGTGCCAGCAGCGAGAGACAGGGATTCCCGGGGACTGAAGCTTTCTTT. Protein product: CASSERQGFPGTEAFF. V usage is TRBV9 and J usage is TRBJ1-1; 7 bases are a match to TRBD1. V was clipped by 3 bases and J by 5 bases; unmatched bases: 13. CDR3 length equals 16 residues. Germline values: CDR1 SGDLS, CDR2 YYNGEE.

The chain recombines TRBV20-1 with TRBJ1-2; 8 bases line up with TRBD1. The CDR3 length is 16 residues. V shed 7 bases and J 2 bases; nucleotides not matched to a gene: 15. Germline V gene lookup returns CDR1 DFQATT and CDR2 SNEGSKA (reference sequence). CDR3 sequence (DNA): TGCAGTGTTCCTGGACAGGGAGGTGGCCCAAACTATGGCTACACCTTC. Protein sequence: CSVPGQGGGPNYGYTF.

The V and J genes are TRBV12-3 or TRBV12-4 and TRBJ2-2, with 9 positions matching TRBD2. This CDR3 spans 15 amino acids. Unmatched junction bases numbered 6, after V lost 6 bases and J lost 4 bases. DNA of the CDR3: TGTGCCAGCAGGCTAGCGGGGCGCCTCACCGGGGAGCTGTTTTTT. It translates to CASRLAGRLTGELFF.

This clonotype was seen many times. The V gene is TRBV6-5, the J gene TRBJ1-1; 8 positions agree with TRBD1. CDR3 length: 15 residues. Germline CDR1 reads MNHEY; CDR2 reads SVGAGI. V lost 3 bases and J lost 3; bases outside the gene matches: 6. The CDR3 here is CASSYNRGADTEAFF. The CDR3, as DNA: TGTGCCAGCAGTTATAACAGGGGGGCGGACACTGAAGCTTTCTTT.

This clonotype was found many times. The chain recombines TRBV27 with TRBJ2-7; a weak D match, TRBD1 (6 bases). Germline V lookup: CDR1 MNHEY, CDR2 SMNVEV (reference sequence). The CDR3 has 15 residues. V gave up 6 bases and J gave up 3 bases, with 18 bases separating them. Here the CDR3 reads CASSLKVGGGYEQYF. CDR3 in DNA: TGTGCCAGCAGCTTGAAGGTAGGGGGTGGCTACGAGCAGTACTTC.

This clonotype was counted only a few times. This rearrangement joins TRBV28 to TRBJ2-7; 8 bases match TRBD2. Germline CDR1 and CDR2: MDHEN and SYDVKM. The CDR3 consists of 15 residues. The trim removed 6 bases at V and 4 bases at J, leaving 11 bases unmatched. The CDR3 coding sequence is TGTGCCAGCAGACGGAGATTAGCGGGAAGGTACGAGCAGTACTTC. Translated: CASRRRLAGRYEQYF.

This clonotype was seen at least ten times. V is TRBV28 and J is TRBJ2-2; 9 bases are shared with TRBD1. Germline V lookup: CDR1 MDHEN, CDR2 SYDVKM. The ends lost 10 bases at V and 4 bases at J; junction bases unmatched: 7. This CDR3 has 14 residues. The DNA of the CDR3 is TGTGCCATCAGACAGGGGGGTGGCACCGGGGAGCTGTTTTTT. Amino acids: CAIRQGGGTGELFF.

This clonotype was recorded a few times. V gene TRBV28 combines with J gene TRBJ1-1; unclear D gene. V lost 7 bases, J lost 4 bases, and 13 bases lay in between. This CDR3 has 13 amino acids. Germline CDR1 MDHEN, CDR2 SYDVKM. The CDR3 loop is CASNDRRGTEAFF. CDR3 bases: TGTGCCAGCAACGATCGTCGGGGCACTGAAGCTTTCTTT.

This clonotype has a count of ten or more. The V and J genes are TRBV2 and TRBJ2-5, with TRBD2 matching over 13 bases. J gave up 5 bases and V 10 bases, and 10 bases lay outside the gene matches. The CDR3 loop spans 15 amino acids. The germline V gene has CDR1 SNHLY and CDR2 FYNNEI. The CDR3 DNA reads TGTGCCACTCAGTGGACTAGCGGGAGAACTGAGACCCAGTACTTC. Its protein product is CATQWTSGRTETQYF.

The CDR3 sequence: CASRWSSGSTGELFF. DNA for the CDR3: TGTGCCAGTCGGTGGTCCAGCGGATCTACCGGGGAGCTGTTTTTT. The chain carries TRBV2 and TRBJ2-2, with a possible D match to TRBD2 (5 bases). V was shortened by 9 bases and J by 5 bases, with 19 bases between the two germline ends. This CDR3 is 15 amino acids long. Germline values: CDR1 SNHLY, CDR2 FYNNEI.

This clonotype has a count of ten or more. J is TRBJ1-1 and V is TRBV20-1, with unresolved D. V lost 1 base, J lost 1 base, and 7 bases lay in between. The germline V gene has CDR1 DFQATT and CDR2 SNEGSKA (reference sequence). The CDR3 has 13 amino acids. This CDR3 reads CSARAAGNTEAFF. DNA for the CDR3: TGCAGTGCTAGAGCTGCCGGGAACACTGAAGCTTTCTTT.

In this sample, this clonotype turned up a few times. CDR3 sequence (DNA): TGTGCCAGCAGTCCTGCTTATTCCGGCGGGGAGCTGTTTTTT. It codes for CASSPAYSGGELFF. This rearrangement joins TRBV28 to TRBJ2-2; D is undetermined. Trimming removed 5 bases from V and 7 bases from J, with 14 bases in between. Germline V gene lookup returns CDR1 MDHEN and CDR2 SYDVKM. This CDR3 spans 14 amino acids.

The chain carries TRBV6-4 and TRBJ1-6, with D possibly matching TRBD1 (5 bases). Germline CDR1 reads MRHNA; CDR2 reads SNTAGT. The V end was cut by 5 bases, the J end by 6 bases, with 11 bases between. The length of the CDR3 is 14 residues. The CDR3 bases are TGTGCCAGCAGTATCAGGGACCGTAATTCACCCCTCCACTTT. This codes for CASSIRDRNSPLHF.

The chain joins TRBV6-1 to TRBJ1-3; TRBD1 might be the D (5 bases). The CDR3 extends over 13 amino acids. The V gene's germline CDR1 is MNHNS and CDR2 SASEGT. Trimming stripped 10 bases from V and 2 bases from J, with 12 bases between. The CDR3 DNA reads as TGTGCCACCCAACAGGTTACTGGAAACACCATATATTTT. It specifies CATQQVTGNTIYF.

This clonotype was recorded many times. V gene TRBV10-2 combines with J gene TRBJ1-1; D unresolved. Germline lookup yields CDR1 WSHSY and CDR2 SAAADI. With 3 bases removed from V and 1 base from J, the gap between germline ends came to 9 bases. This CDR3 region has 14 residues. The CDR3: CASSDEARNTEAFF. CDR3 bases: TGCGCCAGCAGTGACGAGGCTCGGAACACTGAAGCTTTCTTT.

This clonotype was counted many times. The chain has TRBV6-5 and TRBJ2-2; tentatively, D is TRBD1 or TRBD2 (5 bases each). Per germline, CDR1 MNHEY and CDR2 SVGAGI. Trimming took 2 bases from V and 5 from J, leaving 12 bases between them. The CDR3 covers 15 residues. As DNA, the CDR3 is TGTGCCAGCAGTTACGCAGGGACGGGGACCGGGGAGCTGTTTTTT. This translates into CASSYAGTGTGELFF.

At least ten counts were recorded for this clonotype. The chain uses TRBV7-2 and TRBJ1-1; unclear D gene. The V end lost 3 bases, the J end lost 0 bases, and 5 bases lay between the germline ends. CDR3 length: 13 amino acids. Germline values: CDR1 SGHTA, CDR2 FQGNSA. The CDR3 protein is CASSFYMNTEAFF. The CDR3 nucleotides are TGTGCCAGCAGCTTTTACATGAACACTGAAGCTTTCTTT.